This is a list of T cell receptor beta chains from one sample in a study of blood T cell repertoires in COVID-19. Generated by immunoSEQ multiplex PCR, the TCRdb table keeps only in-frame clones and is missing some. The sample has roughly 430,000 clones; about 88% are singletons. The sample taken for sequencing was PBMCs or T cells enriched from blood (not recorded which). These receptors were taken from a woman in her late teens or twenties who had been exposed to COVID-19. Each CDR3 is given with its conserved first and last residue. A D gene is named only where the DNA matches it firmly. Size values are once, few and many counts, or a class for expanded clones, and some rows have none.

v_gene: TRBV3-1/TRBV3-2; j_gene: TRBJ2-3; d_gene: -; abundance: -; CDR3nt: TGTGCCAGCAGCCTCGGCTGGGCGTGGTATTTT; CDR3aa: CASSLGWAWYF
v_gene: TRBV7-9; j_gene: TRBJ1-6; d_gene: TRBD1; abundance: few; CDR3nt: TGTGCCAGCAGCTTAGCGCAGGGGGCGCGAAATTCACCCCTCCACTTT; CDR3aa: CASSLAQGARNSPLHF
v_gene: TRBV27; j_gene: TRBJ1-3; d_gene: TRBD1; abundance: -; CDR3nt: TGTGCCAGCAGTTTATCGGGCACAGGGGCCGGAAACACCATATATTTT; CDR3aa: CASSLSGTGAGNTIYF
v_gene: TRBV28; j_gene: TRBJ1-6; d_gene: -; abundance: few; CDR3nt: TGTGCCAGCAGTTTGGGAGGGGGAAGGGATAATTCACCCCTCCACTTT; CDR3aa: CASSLGGGRDNSPLHF
v_gene: TRBV10-3; j_gene: TRBJ1-5; d_gene: -; abundance: -; CDR3nt: TGTGCCATCAGTGAGTCCGGGGGAGTCAATCAGCCCCAGCATTTT; CDR3aa: CAISESGGVNQPQHF
v_gene: TRBV19; j_gene: TRBJ1-5; d_gene: TRBD1; abundance: -; CDR3nt: TGTGCCAGTAACCCAAACGACAGGGGGTATGGTCAGCCCCAGCATTTT; CDR3aa: CASNPNDRGYGQPQHF
v_gene: TRBV21-1; j_gene: TRBJ2-6; d_gene: -; abundance: -; CDR3nt: TGTGCCAGCAGAGGCCGCAGGGAATCGTCTGGGGCCAACGTCCTGACTTTC; CDR3aa: CASRGRRESSGANVLTF
v_gene: TRBV24-1; j_gene: TRBJ1-5; d_gene: -; abundance: once; CDR3nt: TGTGCCACCAGTGATGGCGGCGGAGGGAATCAGCCCCAGCATTTT; CDR3aa: CATSDGGGGNQPQHF
v_gene: TRBV12-3/TRBV12-4; j_gene: TRBJ2-7; d_gene: -; abundance: -; CDR3nt: TGTGCCAGTGGGGGGGCGGGTTACGAGCAGTACTTC; CDR3aa: CASGGAGYEQYF
v_gene: TRBV27; j_gene: TRBJ2-1; d_gene: TRBD2; abundance: -; CDR3nt: TGTGCCAGCAGGCCTACGTCCTCTAGCGGGTGGATCAATGAGCAGTTCTTC; CDR3aa: CASRPTSSSGWINEQFF
v_gene: TRBV6-5; j_gene: TRBJ1-5; d_gene: TRBD1; abundance: -; CDR3nt: TGTGCCAGCTCCCGGACAGGACCGAATCAGCCCCAGCATTTT; CDR3aa: CASSRTGPNQPQHF
v_gene: TRBV7-9; j_gene: TRBJ1-3; d_gene: -; abundance: -; CDR3nt: TGTGCCAGCAGCTCCGGACAGCTAGGAACCTCTGGAAACACCATATATTTT; CDR3aa: CASSSGQLGTSGNTIYF
v_gene: TRBV3-1/TRBV3-2; j_gene: TRBJ2-1; d_gene: TRBD2; abundance: -; CDR3nt: TGTGCCAGCAGCCAAACTAGCGCGTCCTACAATGAGCAGTTCTTC; CDR3aa: CASSQTSASYNEQFF
v_gene: TRBV2; j_gene: TRBJ2-1; d_gene: TRBD2; abundance: -; CDR3nt: TGTGCCAGCAGTCCACTAGCGGCCAATGAGCAGTTCTTC; CDR3aa: CASSPLAANEQFF
v_gene: TRBV7-2; j_gene: TRBJ2-3; d_gene: -; abundance: -; CDR3nt: TGTGCCAGCAGCCCAGGACAGTTTACAGATACGCAGTATTTT; CDR3aa: CASSPGQFTDTQYF
v_gene: TRBV18; j_gene: TRBJ2-7; d_gene: TRBD2; abundance: -; CDR3nt: TGTGCCAGCTCACCCCCCCTGGGCGGGACTAGCGGGCCTTCCTACGAGCAGTACTTC; CDR3aa: CASSPPLGGTSGPSYEQYF
v_gene: TRBV3-1/TRBV3-2; j_gene: TRBJ2-2; d_gene: -; abundance: -; CDR3nt: TGTGCCAGCAGCCAAGGGAGGGCCGGGGAGCTGTTTTTT; CDR3aa: CASSQGRAGELFF
v_gene: TRBV27; j_gene: TRBJ1-5; d_gene: -; abundance: -; CDR3nt: TGTGCCAGCAGTAGAGGGGGGGGTCAGCCCCAGCATTTT; CDR3aa: CASSRGGGQPQHF
v_gene: TRBV12-3/TRBV12-4; j_gene: TRBJ2-7; d_gene: -; abundance: -; CDR3nt: TGTGCCAGCAGTCCGTCCTACGAGCAGTACTTC; CDR3aa: CASSPSYEQYF
v_gene: TRBV5-1; j_gene: TRBJ2-3; d_gene: TRBD2; abundance: -; CDR3nt: TGCGCCAGCACCCCCGGGACTAGCGGCACAGATACGCAGTATTTT; CDR3aa: CASTPGTSGTDTQYF
v_gene: TRBV24-1; j_gene: TRBJ1-2; d_gene: TRBD1; abundance: -; CDR3nt: TGTGCCACCAGGGGATCCGGGACAGGGGCCGGCTACACCTTC; CDR3aa: CATRGSGTGAGYTF
v_gene: TRBV4-1; j_gene: TRBJ2-7; d_gene: TRBD2; abundance: -; CDR3nt: TGCGCCAGCAGCCAAGGGGTCGGCGGGAGCTTCCACGAGCAGTACTTC; CDR3aa: CASSQGVGGSFHEQYF
v_gene: TRBV18; j_gene: TRBJ2-7; d_gene: -; abundance: -; CDR3nt: TGTGCCAGCTCACCCCTAGACGGCTACGAGCAGTACTTC; CDR3aa: CASSPLDGYEQYF
v_gene: TRBV2; j_gene: TRBJ2-7; d_gene: TRBD2; abundance: -; CDR3nt: TGTGCCAGCAGTGTAGGTCCGCGGGGGGCCAATTCCTACGAGCAGTACTTC; CDR3aa: CASSVGPRGANSYEQYF
v_gene: TRBV5-4; j_gene: TRBJ2-1; d_gene: TRBD2; abundance: -; CDR3nt: TGTGCCAGCAGCTTGTCTGCGGGGGGGCCCTACAATGAGCAGTTCTTC; CDR3aa: CASSLSAGGPYNEQFF
v_gene: TRBV5-1; j_gene: TRBJ2-7; d_gene: TRBD2; abundance: -; CDR3nt: TGCGCCAGCAGCTATTACGGCGCGGGAGATGGGTACGAGCAGTACTTC; CDR3aa: CASSYYGAGDGYEQYF
v_gene: TRBV27; j_gene: TRBJ1-2; d_gene: TRBD1; abundance: once; CDR3nt: TGTGCCAGCAGCCCAATCGACTACAGGGGGCGGGACTATGGCTACACCTTC; CDR3aa: CASSPIDYRGRDYGYTF
v_gene: TRBV5-1; j_gene: TRBJ2-3; d_gene: -; abundance: -; CDR3nt: TGCGCCAGCAGCTTGGATTGGGGGGTCACAGATACGCAGTATTTT; CDR3aa: CASSLDWGVTDTQYF
v_gene: TRBV11-2; j_gene: TRBJ2-1; d_gene: TRBD2; abundance: -; CDR3nt: TGTGCCAGCAGCTTACTAAGTCCGGGACTAGGGGCCCATGAGCAGTTCTTC; CDR3aa: CASSLLSPGLGAHEQFF